This TCR beta chain was identified in a study of neoadjuvant nivolumab and ipilimumab in lung cancer. Study outcomes and limitations: Resected tumors had greater TCR richness and clonality than uninvolved lung. TCR receptors were sequenced in few samples.

Comment on this clone: Its target is unknown.

Per germline, CDR1 MNHNS and CDR2 SASEGT. Trimming shortened V by 4 bases and J by 8 bases, and 14 bases separated the two germline ends. This CDR3 contains 14 residues. Sequenced by immunoSEQ multiplex PCR; TCRdb stores in-frame clones only, minus some. Here the sample spans 9,000 to 10,000 clones, around 81% being singletons. The receptor was derived from an adult with non-small cell lung cancer. J is TRBJ1-4 and V is TRBV6-1, with a possible D match to TRBD1 (5 bases). Sequencing was performed on peripheral blood, taken before neoadjuvant nivolumab, alone or with ipilimumab. DNA for the CDR3: TGTGCCAGCAGTGGGGGGGGGAGTAACGAAAAACTGTTTTTT. Encoded protein: CASSGGGSNEKLFF.